The text below deals with one T cell receptor (beta chain). No cognate antigen has been identified for it. No base quality information exists; no much larger clone differs at one position. The CDR3 has 12 amino acids, counting the end cysteine and phenylalanine. The CDR3 DNA has 36 bases and is translated from base 1. From a lookup of the germline V gene, CDR1 and CDR2 are MNHEY and SVGAGI. V is reduced by 8 bases and J by 1 base, leaving a spacing of 8 bases between them. The donors were 40 or so Caucasian individuals from Russia, aged roughly 6 to 100 years, who were systemically healthy. Roughly 11 milliliters of peripheral blood were drawn from each donor into EDTA-treated Vacutainer tubes. Ficoll-Paque density-gradient centrifugation was used to isolate PBMCs, with at least 6 million per sample. Trizol reagent was used to extract total RNA from the PBMCs, yielding at least 5 micrograms per sample. For every donor, an aliquot of PBMCs went through flow cytometry to measure the percentages of naive CD45RAhigh/CD27high T cells.

The method behind the library was 5' RACE. The sequencer was an Illumina HiSeq 2500. The second PCR ran for about 7 to 11 cycles and used a J-beta primer mix along with a sample-barcoded 5' primer. Each TCR beta cDNA molecule received a unique molecular identifier from a template-switch 5' adaptor carrying 12 random nucleotides. At least 2.5 million CDR3-containing paired-end reads were obtained from each sample. First-strand cDNA was synthesized from all RNA with the Mint cDNA synthesis kit, primed by a TRBC-specific oligonucleotide. Following uracil-DNA glycosylase treatment, all cDNA underwent a first 18-cycle PCR with the universal primers M1SS and BC2_uni_R. In the paper's pipeline: For normalization, 1 million high-quality reads were randomly selected from each sample, with every read carrying a distinct molecular identifier. Instead of being binned into consensus sequences, reads that shared molecular identifiers were thrown out. MiTCR, set to a Q25 quality threshold and the strictest error-elimination algorithm, was used for CDR3 identification, clonotype clustering and error correction. A nonparametric unseen species model with Euler transformation was used to estimate lower-bound total TCR beta diversity. TCRdb applied fastp at Q25 and MiXCR to the public reads, then kept only in-frame beta chains. CDR3 protein sequences are deduplicated, and each keeps its most common genes and DNA. Here the V and J calls rest on TCRdb's processing, not on the authors' analysis. The sample table shows some 700,000 distinct CDR3 sequences, and about a fifth are seen once. The ten biggest clones cover around 21% of the sample.

This entry belongs to a study of blood T cells in healthy people across ages (dated by TCRdb to the mid-2010s). Background on the whole study: Template switching captured roughly one uniquely barcoded TCR beta cDNA molecule per two T cells in model experiments. Two additional independent replicas of 1 million unique cDNA reads from the same blood draw were analyzed for two donors (one aged 18 to 29 and one aged 80 or older). The donors were split into four age groups: young (average about 15 years), middle-aged (around 40), aged (62) and long-lived (roughly 88). To track age-related changes in TCR beta repertoire diversity, the study relied on deep sequencing normalized with unique cDNA molecular identifiers. To avoid experimental bias, donors of different ages were randomly spread across the sequencing lanes.

Overall study results and their limits: Estimates of total diversity based on one million sequenced T cells were considered lower bounds and underestimates. The CMV infection status of donors was not known, potentially confounding age-related changes in expanded clonotypes. Conclusive comparison of naive and antigen-experienced compartments was prevented by the profiling of bulk unsorted PBMCs. There was a strong correlation between observed TCR beta diversity and the percentage of naive T cells measured by flow cytometry. As age increased, observed TCR beta diversity per million T cells dropped in a roughly linear way, and a significant reduction was already evident by age 40. Compared with the aged group, the long-lived group had more naive CD4+ T cells, fewer expanded clones and increased TCR diversity, suggesting age selection.

Input material: blood. The sequence came from a man between 65 and 85 years old in good health. The chain uses TRBV6-5 and TRBJ1-1; the D gene remains uncertain. The nucleotide sequence is TGTGCCAGCTTGAGCAAGAACACTGAAGCTTTCTTT. This is translated as CASLSKNTEAFF.